These T cell receptor beta chains were read from a single sample in a study of shared clonotypes between healthy human individuals. The repertoire was sequenced with immunoSEQ multiplex PCR; TCRdb's copy has only in-frame clones and lacks some. The sample has about 460,000 clones, 77% seen once; the top ten hold around 13%. Sequences were obtained from PBMCs. These receptors all stem from a woman aged 40 to 55 in good health. Some clones in this sample may be carry-over from other donors' samples. CDR3s include the opening cysteine and the closing phenylalanine or tryptophan. Each record gives: CDR3 length, clone size, V gene, D gene, J gene, CDR3 DNA, CDR3 protein. The D gene is left open where the match is weak. The size of a clone is reported for some rows only, either as once, few or many, or as a class for expanded clones.

>13|few|TRBV7-2|NA|TRBJ2-1
TGTGCCAGCAGCTTTTTCCAAGCGGATGAGCAGTTCTTC
CASSFFQADEQFF
>16|once|TRBV15|TRBD2|TRBJ2-2
TGTGCCACCAGCAAGTACCCGGGACTAGAAGGCGGGGAGCTGTTTTTT
CATSKYPGLEGGELFF
>17|NA|TRBV28|NA|TRBJ1-4
TGTGCCAGCAGTTTATGGGGCGGGGGCGCCGGTAATGAAAAACTGTTTTTT
CASSLWGGGAGNEKLFF
>17|many|TRBV10-3|TRBD1|TRBJ1-5
TGTGCCATCAGTGAGTCGGTGATGGGACAGGGGTATCAGCCCCAGCATTTT
CAISESVMGQGYQPQHF
>16|once|TRBV30|NA|TRBJ2-6
TGTGCCTGGAGTCTCACCGGGCCCTCTGGGGCCAACGTCCTGGCTTTC
CAWSLTGPSGANVLAF
>16|many|TRBV5-1|NA|TRBJ1-3
TGCGCCAGCAGCTTGGACAGTCTGAGCTCTGGAAACACCATATATTTT
CASSLDSLSSGNTIYF
>18|NA|TRBV7-8|NA|TRBJ1-5
TGTGCCAGCAGCCCGATTTATGGGGGCGCTTTCGGCAATCAGCCCCAGCATTTT
CASSPIYGGAFGNQPQHF
>14|NA|TRBV19|NA|TRBJ1-4
TGTGCCAGTAGTCCAGGGGCAACTAATGAAAAACTGTTTTTT
CASSPGATNEKLFF
>18|NA|TRBV30|TRBD1|TRBJ2-1
TGTGCCTGGAGCGTAAGGACAGGCTGGGGCGGCTCCTACAATGAGCAGTTCTTC
CAWSVRTGWGGSYNEQFF
>15|NA|TRBV15|NA|TRBJ1-2
TGTGCCACCAGGGATTTTGGAGGGTCGAACTATGGCTACACCTTC
CATRDFGGSNYGYTF
>14|NA|TRBV9|NA|TRBJ2-2
TGTGCCAGCAGCCCGGGACCCCACACCGGGGAGCTGTTTTTT
CASSPGPHTGELFF
>17|NA|TRBV27|TRBD2|TRBJ2-7
TGTGCCAGCAGTTTATCCAGCATATCTAGCGGATGGTACGAGCAGTACTTC
CASSLSSISSGWYEQYF
>18|NA|TRBV7-9|TRBD2|TRBJ2-1
TGTGCCAGCAGCCGATTGGGGACTAGCGGGATGTCCTACAATGAGCAGTTCTTC
CASSRLGTSGMSYNEQFF
>14|once|TRBV11-2|NA|TRBJ2-7
TGTGCCAGCAGCTTAGCCCACGAATCCTACGAGCAGTACTTC
CASSLAHESYEQYF
>13|NA|TRBV28|NA|TRBJ2-1
TGTGCCAGCAGTTTATCATACTACAATGAGCAGTTCTTC
CASSLSYYNEQFF
>18|NA|TRBV7-9|TRBD2|TRBJ2-1
TGTGCCAGCAGCCCACTACTAGCGGGAGGGCTAATATACAATGAGCAGTTCTTC
CASSPLLAGGLIYNEQFF
>11|NA|TRBV29-1|NA|TRBJ1-1
TGCAGCGTTGAAGTGTCCACTGAAGCTTTCTTT
CSVEVSTEAFF
>16|NA|TRBV5-1|NA|TRBJ2-6
TGCGCCAGCAGCTTGGCGGTGAACTCTGGGGCCAACGTCCTGACTTTC
CASSLAVNSGANVLTF
>14|NA|TRBV7-3|TRBD2|TRBJ2-5
TGTGCCAGCAGCTTTGCGGGAGCGGGGGAGACCCAGTACTTC
CASSFAGAGETQYF
>14|many|TRBV29-1|TRBD1|TRBJ1-2
TGCAGCGCTGGGACAGCGCACTCATGGGATGGCTACACCTTC
CSAGTAHSWDGYTF
>15|NA|TRBV4-3|TRBD1|TRBJ2-1
TGCGCCAGCAGCCAGGTGGACAGGGGGGGTAATGAGCAGTTCTTC
CASSQVDRGGNEQFF
>17|NA|TRBV2|NA|TRBJ1-2
TGTGCCAGCAGCGCGCATACGAGGGTAATCGCTAACTATGGCTACACCTTC
CASSAHTRVIANYGYTF
>14|NA|TRBV27|TRBD1|TRBJ2-7
TGTGCCAGCAGGAAGGACAGGGGTTACTACGAGCAGTACTTC
CASRKDRGYYEQYF
>14|NA|TRBV5-8|TRBD2|TRBJ2-7
TGTGCCAGCAGCTTGGCCCGGAGCGGGACCGAGCAGTACTTC
CASSLARSGTEQYF
>14|NA|TRBV5-4|NA|TRBJ2-1
TGTGCCAGCAGCTTGGGGCTAGCAGACAATGAGCAGTTCTTC
CASSLGLADNEQFF
>15|NA|TRBV10-2|TRBD2|TRBJ2-7
TGCGCCAGCAGTGAGAGCGGGAGAGGGACCTACGAGCAGTACTTC
CASSESGRGTYEQYF
>14|NA|TRBV9|NA|TRBJ1-1
TGTGCCAGCAGCTCCCCCGGGCATGGGGGGGGGCCTTTCTTT
CASSSPGHGGGPFF
>12|few|TRBV4-3|NA|TRBJ1-3
TGCGCCAGCAGCCAACGCGGAAACACCATATATTTT
CASSQRGNTIYF
>16|NA|TRBV11-2|TRBD2|TRBJ2-7
TGTGCCAGCAGCTTAGGTCTAGCGGGACTCCATTACGAGCAGTACTTC
CASSLGLAGLHYEQYF
>14|NA|TRBV2|TRBD1|TRBJ2-2
TGTGCCAGCAGAGGGACAGCTGGGGCCGGGGAGCTGTTTTTT
CASRGTAGAGELFF
>13|NA|TRBV9|NA|TRBJ1-4
TGTGCCAGCAACCGTATAATGGGTGAAAAACTGTTTTTT
CASNRIMGEKLFF
>16|NA|TRBV28|NA|TRBJ2-7
TGTGCCAGCAGTTTAAGGATCGGAGGGGGAGCCTACGAGCAGTACTTC
CASSLRIGGGAYEQYF
>15|once|TRBV27|NA|TRBJ1-2
TGTGCCAGCAGTTTATCCCGGGGGCGCGGCTATGGCTACACCTTC
CASSLSRGRGYGYTF
>15|NA|TRBV5-1|NA|TRBJ2-5
TGCGCCAGCAGCTTGGCCAGAGCGGCCCAAGAGACCCAGTACTTC
CASSLARAAQETQYF
>15|NA|TRBV7-3|TRBD2|TRBJ2-1
TGTGCCAGCAGCCCACGGACTAGCGGTTACAATGAGCAGTTCTTC
CASSPRTSGYNEQFF